This T cell receptor beta chain was sequenced for a study of cytomegalovirus exposure and HLA in healthy donors. Study information: Among the approximately 400 donors who were genotyped, approximately 76% fell in the genetic ancestry cluster that is associated with self-reported Caucasian donors.

Study outcomes and limitations: Rates of TCR association differed by HLA locus in a later analysis, with DRB1 highest and HLA-C lowest. Overall, roughly 170 TCR beta chains were annotated as cytomegalovirus-associated. The authors reported that TCR beta sequences could predict HLA-A and HLA-B alleles. These predictions were accurate for most subjects in the first cohort.

CDR3 length: 13 residues. V was cut by 5 bases and J by 4 bases, with 6 bases left in between. Germline V gene data show CDR1 as SGHTA and CDR2 as FQGTGA. Of note for this clone: As yet, its antigen is unknown.

60 Vbeta and 13 Jbeta primers were used in PCR. The method was immunoSEQ multiplex PCR; TCRdb's version includes in-frame clones alone and lacks a portion of them. In the table there are approximately 150,000 clones, around 85% of which are singletons. The sequence was collected from a woman in her 30s in good health and CMV-seronegative. The J gene is TRBJ2-6, the V gene TRBV7-3; D remains ambiguous. Sequenced input: PBMCs. For the CDR3, the DNA is TGTGCCAGCAGCCCTTCCGGGGCCAACGTCCTGACTTTC. Its translation: CASSPSGANVLTF. The full variable domain, with the rest looked up from reference TRBV7-3 and TRBJ2-6, is GAGVSQTPSNKVTEKGKYVELRCDPISGHTALYWYRQSLGQGPEFLIYFQGTGAADDSGLPNDRFFAVRPEGSVSTLKIQRTERGDSAVYLCASSPSGANVLTFGAGSRLTVL.